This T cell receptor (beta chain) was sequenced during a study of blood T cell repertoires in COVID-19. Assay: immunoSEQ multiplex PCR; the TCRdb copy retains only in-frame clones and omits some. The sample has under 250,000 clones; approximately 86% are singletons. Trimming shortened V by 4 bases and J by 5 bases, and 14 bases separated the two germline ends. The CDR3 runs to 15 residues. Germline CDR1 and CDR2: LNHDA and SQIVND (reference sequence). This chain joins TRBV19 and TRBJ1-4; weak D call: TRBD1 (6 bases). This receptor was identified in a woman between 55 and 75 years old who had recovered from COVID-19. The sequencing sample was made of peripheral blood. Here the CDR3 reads CASSTTGRDNEKLFF. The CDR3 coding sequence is TGTGCCAGTAGTACCACAGGGAGGGACAATGAAAAACTGTTTTTT.